This record covers a single T cell receptor (beta chain). The specificity of this receptor is unknown. Per-base qualities were not stored, and no clone one base away is much larger. This entry comes from a study of blood T cell repertoires in COVID-19 (TCRdb year 2020). In terms of the full investigation: The collaborator samples originated in the United States, Italy and Spain and spanned the acute and convalescent phases of COVID-19. The material from the prospective study consisted of cDNA or gDNA derived from T cells, B-cell-depleted T cells, or PBMCs. Subjects who had been exposed to COVID-19, were actively infected with it, or had recovered from it provided the deeply sampled blood TCRbeta repertoires that made up the dataset. The repertoires were released in a freely available public database intended as a resource for research on the immune response to SARS-CoV-2. The samples were drawn from two sources: the first 160 participants of the ongoing ImmuneRACE study, and about 1,300 subjects contributed by 6 global collaborators. A de-identified subject ID, COVID-19 status, age in years and sex were almost always included in the sample metadata. Where available, HLA class I and class II types were obtained from metadata supplied by the sample provider rather than from assay-based typing. Overall study results and their limits: Clinical and demographic metadata were provided uncurated, with the amount varying by source and participant.

Another Seattle source contributed samples from volunteer blood donors who had recovered from COVID-19. Whole blood was collected in K2EDTA tubes by collaborating institutions according to the institutions' own protocols. For TCRbeta analysis, collaborators shipped samples in one of three forms: frozen whole blood, isolated PBMCs, or DNA extracted from either of those sample types. TCRbeta CDR3 regions were amplified from genomic DNA using the immunoSEQ Assay, a bias-controlled multiplex PCR. The source study handled its data this way. The number of nucleated cells in each sample was estimated by amplification of reference gene primers within the assay. Sequence reads were collapsed and filtered to measure the absolute abundance of every unique TCRbeta CDR3 rearrangement. For each sample, productive Simpson clonality was calculated as the square root of Simpson's diversity index over productive rearrangements. TCRdb re-hosts the immuneACCESS table, in-frame sequences only. Its copies lack some clones; in the studies checked, an unresolved V gene accounts for under half of them, and the cause for the rest is not known. V and J calls and clone size are given by that table; D and trimming were obtained from the DNA. The sample includes roughly 160,000 clones, with around 90% observed a single time. The ten largest account for about 3.9% of the sample.

The clonotype originates from a woman aged 55-69 years who had recovered from COVID-19. The material sequenced was peripheral blood.

CDR3 sequence: CASSHLRSEAFF. The sequenced DNA: TGTGCCAGCAGCCATCTCAGGTCGGAAGCTTTCTTT. The sequence joins TRBV12-3 or TRBV12-4 to TRBJ1-1, with no reliable assignment of the D segment. The germline ends are 13 bases apart after V is trimmed by 6 bases and J by 8 bases. Spanning cysteine to phenylalanine, the CDR3 consists of 12 amino acids. Only CDR3 DNA is held: 36 bases, read in frame from base 1.